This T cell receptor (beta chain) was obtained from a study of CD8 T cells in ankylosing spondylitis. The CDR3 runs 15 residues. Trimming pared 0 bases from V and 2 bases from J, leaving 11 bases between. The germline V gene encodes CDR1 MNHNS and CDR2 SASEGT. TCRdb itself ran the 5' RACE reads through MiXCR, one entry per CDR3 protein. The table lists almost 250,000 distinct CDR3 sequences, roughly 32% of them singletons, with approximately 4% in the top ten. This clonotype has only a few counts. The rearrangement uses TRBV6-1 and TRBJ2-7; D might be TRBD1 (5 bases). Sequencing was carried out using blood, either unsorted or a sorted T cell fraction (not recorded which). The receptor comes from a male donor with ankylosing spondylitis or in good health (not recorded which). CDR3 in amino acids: CASSEANRQTYEQYF. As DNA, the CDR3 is TGTGCCAGCAGTGAAGCGAACAGGCAGACCTACGAGCAGTACTTC.